The 20 T cell receptor beta chains in this list originate from one sample, sequenced in a study of T cells expressing NK-cell markers. TCRdb derives one entry per CDR3 protein from the 5' RACE reads, leaving out DNA. Its clone listing holds some 300,000 distinct CDR3 sequences. Specimen: blood T cells: a sorted CD56 or NKG2C T cell subset, CD4+ or CD8+ T cells, or bulk PBMC T cells (not recorded which). The receptors were gathered from a man between 18 and 35 years old in good health.

The chain links TRBV5-4 to TRBJ2-7. This CDR3 contains 15 residues. Germline V CDR1 and CDR2: SGHNT, YYREEE (reference sequence). The CDR3: CASSLDHRFSYEQYF.

V is TRBV11-1 and J is TRBJ2-4. The CDR3 contains 11 residues. Germline loops: CDR1 SGHAT, CDR2 FQDESV (reference sequence). The CDR3 reads CASSTKNIQYF.

The chain employs TRBV11-2 and TRBJ2-3. The CDR3 spans 14 residues. Germline V gene data show CDR1 as SGHAT and CDR2 as FQNNGV. The CDR3 sequence: CASSLGRLTDTQYF.

The CDR3 loop reads CSVLRSGTAGSYEQYF. The V call is TRBV20-1, the J call TRBJ2-7; TCRdb's D gene call, TRBD1, goes unchecked for lack of DNA. The CDR3 sequence is 16 residues long. Germline-derived CDR1 and CDR2 are DFQATT and SNEGSKA (reference sequence).

J is TRBJ2-2 and V is TRBV14; with no DNA, the TCRdb D assignment of TRBD1 cannot be verified. The CDR3 totals 19 residues. Germline-derived CDR1 and CDR2 are SGHDN and FVKESK. Here the CDR3 reads CASSERPTGTLEQTGELFF.

The rearrangement links TRBV7-3 to TRBJ2-1; as DNA is missing, the TRBD2 call by TCRdb cannot be tested. Germline V lookup: CDR1 SGHTA, CDR2 FQGTGA. The CDR3 runs 15 residues. CDR3 protein: CASSLGSGGFNEQFF.

The chain recombines TRBV18 with TRBJ2-5; as DNA is missing, the TRBD2 call by TCRdb cannot be tested. From germline, CDR1 is KGHSH and CDR2 LQKENI. The CDR3 totals 14 residues. The chain's CDR3 is CASSPIPGGETQYF.

CDR3 protein: CASSIGPRNYEQYF. The chain couples TRBV19 to TRBJ2-7; the TCRdb D gene call, TRBD2, has no DNA to confirm it. The CDR3 consists of 14 residues. Germline CDR1 is LNHDA and CDR2 is SQIVND (reference sequence).

This chain connects TRBV6-1 to TRBJ2-1; TCRdb lists TRBD2, though no DNA is available to test this call. Germline CDR1 and CDR2: MNHNS and SASEGT. The length of the CDR3 is 19 residues. CDR3 in amino acids: CASSLGETSGNFLNNEQFF.

This chain joins TRBV27 and TRBJ1-6. CDR1 and CDR2 from the germline V gene are MNHEY and SMNVEV (reference sequence). The CDR3 contains 18 residues. The CDR3 sequence is CASSGSRDLGSYNSPLHF.

J is TRBJ2-3 and V is TRBV21-1; the TCRdb D gene call, TRBD1, has no DNA to confirm it. TRBV21-1 constitutes a pseudogene. The CDR3 has 17 amino acids. This CDR3 is CASSKAGQVISTDTQYF.

The gene calls are TRBV19 and TRBJ1-1. Germline values: CDR1 LNHDA, CDR2 SQIVND (reference sequence). This CDR3 comprises 13 residues. CDR3 sequence: CASSIDRDTEAFF.

The V gene is TRBV5-1, the J gene TRBJ2-1; there is no DNA to check the TCRdb D call of TRBD2. This CDR3 has 12 residues. The germline gives CDR1 SGHRS, CDR2 YFSETQ. The CDR3 is CASSGELATQFF.

This chain joins TRBV10-3 and TRBJ2-3; there is no DNA to check the TCRdb D call of TRBD1. In germline, CDR1 is ENHRY, CDR2 SYGVKD. The CDR3 extends over 17 amino acids. CDR3 sequence: CAISESTASPTQGTQYF.

The V call is TRBV25-1, the J call TRBJ2-3. Germline CDR1 reads MGHDK; CDR2 reads SYGVNS. The CDR3 contains 14 residues. The CDR3 here is CASRALGSTDTQYF.

This rearrangement joins TRBV19 to TRBJ2-1; TCRdb reports TRBD1, a call that lacks DNA to check it against. CDR3 length equals 12 residues. Germline CDR1 is LNHDA and CDR2 is SQIVND (reference sequence). The CDR3 sequence is CASSIFRGEQFF.

V and J are TRBV7-8 and TRBJ2-1. The CDR3 runs to 17 residues. Germline CDR1 reads SGHVS; CDR2 reads FQNEAQ. CDR3 in amino acids: CASSLREPGVIYNEQFF.

The chain links TRBV7-9 to TRBJ2-2; there is no DNA to check the TCRdb D call of TRBD2. The CDR3 has 15 residues. Germline V lookup: CDR1 SEHNR, CDR2 FQNEAQ (reference sequence). The CDR3 here is CASSTIAGRTGELFF.

V and J are TRBV20-1 and TRBJ2-1. The CDR3 sequence is 13 residues long. Germline CDR1 DFQATT, CDR2 SNEGSKA (reference sequence). CDR3: CSATRDSYNEQFF.

The chain is built from TRBV4-3 and TRBJ2-7; TCRdb's D call of TRBD1 is untestable without DNA. Looked up from germline, CDR1 is LGHNA and CDR2 is YSLEER. The CDR3 length is 15 residues. The CDR3 spells CASSQDGRGNYEQYF.